A selection of T cell receptor beta chains follows, all from one sample in a study of T-cell memory formation after mild COVID-19. TCRdb recomputed calls from the 5' RACE reads with MiXCR, one row per CDR3 protein. The table shows a few hundred thousand distinct CDR3 sequences, with over 11% occurring only once. Specimen: PBMCs or a T cell subset sorted from them (not recorded which). These receptors originate from a man younger than 30 who had mild COVID-19 (a few samples of this study predate the infection). Cell type and time point are not known. CDR3s include the opening cysteine and the closing phenylalanine or tryptophan. A D gene is named only where the DNA matches it firmly. Size tells how often a clone was seen (once, few, many) or the class of an expanded clone, and some rows leave it out.

clone size	J gene	V gene	D gene	CDR3 DNA	CDR3 protein
NA	TRBJ2-7	TRBV20-1	NA	TGCAGTGCTAGAGAGGGAAACAGTCCCTACGAGCAGTACTTC	CSAREGNSPYEQYF
NA	TRBJ2-7	TRBV19	TRBD2	TGTGCCAGTAGTACGAGTAGCGGGGGGAGCCCCTACGAGCAGTACTTC	CASSTSSGGSPYEQYF
few	TRBJ2-5	TRBV7-2	NA	TGTGCCAGCAGCCCAAGCCTCGGGGTTGGGGAGACCCAGTACTTC	CASSPSLGVGETQYF
few	TRBJ2-1	TRBV11-1	NA	TGTGCCAGCAGTCGGGGGAGTACCTCCTACAATGAGCAGTTCTTC	CASSRGSTSYNEQFF
once	TRBJ1-2	TRBV6-5	NA	TGTGCCAGCAGTAGCCAGGGAGGGGGCTACACCTTC	CASSSQGGGYTF
few	TRBJ2-3	TRBV7-2	NA	TGTGCCAGCAGATTACCCGAAGATCGTGCGCAGTATTTT	CASRLPEDRAQYF
NA	TRBJ2-1	TRBV5-6	NA	TGTGCCAGCAGCTCCAGGTTCGGTCGGTCCTACAATGAGCAGTTCTTC	CASSSRFGRSYNEQFF
few	TRBJ1-6	TRBV6-5	NA	TGTGCCAGCAGTTATTCAACAGGGTACAATTCACCCCTCCACTTT	CASSYSTGYNSPLHF
NA	TRBJ1-2	TRBV9	NA	TGTGCCAGCAGCGTAGGAAATTCCTGGGTCTATGGCTACACCTTC	CASSVGNSWVYGYTF
NA	TRBJ2-3	TRBV11-2	TRBD1	TGTGCCAGCTGGAGAGAGGGACAGGGGTCCCCAGATACGCAGTATTTT	CASWREGQGSPDTQYF
few	TRBJ2-3	TRBV4-3	NA	TGCGCCAGCAGCCAAGAGGGGCGCCTGAGCACAGATACGCAGTATTTT	CASSQEGRLSTDTQYF
NA	TRBJ1-5	TRBV12-3/TRBV12-4	NA	TGTGCCAGCAGTCCGACAGGTCGTCAGCCCCAGCATTTT	CASSPTGRQPQHF
NA	TRBJ2-5	TRBV20-1	NA	TGCAGTGCTATCCCCAGGTTTGAGGAGACCCAGTACTTC	CSAIPRFEETQYF
NA	TRBJ1-6	TRBV4-2	TRBD1	TGTGCCAGCAGCCCCCGGGGGACAGGGAGGCAATCCCTCCACTTT	CASSPRGTGRQSLHF
NA	TRBJ2-5	TRBV5-1	NA	TGCGCCAGCAGAACTGGACAGCTCCAAGAGACCCAGTACTTC	CASRTGQLQETQYF
few	TRBJ2-7	TRBV7-9	NA	TGTGCCAGCAGCTCCTCCATTCACTACGAGCAGTACTTC	CASSSSIHYEQYF
once	TRBJ2-3	TRBV2	NA	TGTGTCACCCCACCCAGGGGCCTTAGCACAGATACGCAGTATTTT	CVTPPRGLSTDTQYF
NA	TRBJ2-2	TRBV7-9	NA	TGTGCCAGCAGCTTAGCCCCAGGGACCGGGGAGCTGTTTTTT	CASSLAPGTGELFF
NA	TRBJ2-2	TRBV7-2	NA	TGTGCCAGCAGCCCCCCGAGGGGACACCGCACCGGGGAGCTGTTTTTT	CASSPPRGHRTGELFF
NA	TRBJ1-5	TRBV2	TRBD1	TGTGCCAGCCGAGACAGGGATCTTCGCCAGCCCCAGCATTTT	CASRDRDLRQPQHF
few	TRBJ2-5	TRBV15	NA	TGTGCCACCAGCTCCGTCATGGGCGGAGAGACCCAGTACTTC	CATSSVMGGETQYF
NA	TRBJ2-1	TRBV29-1	TRBD2	TGCAGCGCCCCGAGGAGCGGGGGGTTGGATGAGCAGTTCTTC	CSAPRSGGLDEQFF
few	TRBJ2-1	TRBV7-9	TRBD1	TGTGCCAGCAGCTTATACAGGGGCAATGAGCAGTTCTTC	CASSLYRGNEQFF
NA	TRBJ1-2	TRBV6-5	NA	TGTGCCAGCAGTTACACCGGAACAGGGACGATCAACTATGGCTACACCTTC	CASSYTGTGTINYGYTF
few	TRBJ2-3	TRBV6-5	NA	TGTGCCAGCAGCCGAGGAGGGGAGGATACGCAGTATTTT	CASSRGGEDTQYF
NA	TRBJ2-2	TRBV5-1	NA	TGCGCCAGCAGCTTGGCGGGGGAAGGAACCGGGGAGCTGTTTTTT	CASSLAGEGTGELFF
few	TRBJ2-3	TRBV6-6	NA	TGTGCCAGCCATTGGAGCGGCTCTAGCACAGATACGCAGTATTTT	CASHWSGSSTDTQYF
few	TRBJ2-5	TRBV7-2	TRBD2	TGTGCCAGCAGCTCCCGTTCTAGCGGGGGGGTAGAGACCCAGTACTTC	CASSSRSSGGVETQYF
few	TRBJ1-5	TRBV20-1	NA	TGCAGTGCTAGAGGACGGGCAGGGCCTCAGCCCCAGCATTTT	CSARGRAGPQPQHF
many	TRBJ2-6	TRBV7-8	NA	TGTGCCAGCAGCCAACGTAGCTCTGGGGCCAACGTCCTGACTTTC	CASSQRSSGANVLTF
NA	TRBJ1-3	TRBV3-1	NA	TGTGCCAGCAGCCCCTCCAGGGGAAACACCATATATTTT	CASSPSRGNTIYF
NA	TRBJ2-1	TRBV6-2/TRBV6-3	NA	TGTGCCAGCAGCCCCCCGTTCGGGGAGCAGTTCTTC	CASSPPFGEQFF
NA	TRBJ2-2	TRBV6-1	NA	TGTGCCAGCCCTAACCACACCGGGGAGCTGTTTTTT	CASPNHTGELFF
few	TRBJ2-2	TRBV4-3	TRBD1	TGCGCCAGCAGCCACATAGGGACAGGGTACACCGGGGAGCTGTTTTTT	CASSHIGTGYTGELFF
many	TRBJ2-5	TRBV20-1	TRBD2	TGCAGTGCAGTCGGACTAGGAGGTTGGGAGACCCAGTACTTC	CSAVGLGGWETQYF
NA	TRBJ1-1	TRBV6-5	NA	TGTGCCAGCAGTTACTCGGAGGGGATGAACACTGAAGCTTTCTTT	CASSYSEGMNTEAFF
few	TRBJ2-1	TRBV7-9	NA	TGTGCCAGCAGCTTTCGGGTGAATGAGCAGTTCTTC	CASSFRVNEQFF
NA	TRBJ1-1	TRBV4-3	NA	TGCGCCAGCAGCCATTTACCTGCGGACAGCACAAACACTGAAGCTTTCTTT	CASSHLPADSTNTEAFF
NA	TRBJ2-3	TRBV7-9	NA	TGTGCCAGCAGGCGTCTTGACACAGATACGCAGTATTTT	CASRRLDTDTQYF
NA	TRBJ2-5	TRBV21-1	NA	TGTGCCAGCAGCAACGATACAGGAAGGGGAGAGACCCAGTACTTC	CASSNDTGRGETQYF
NA	TRBJ2-3	TRBV27	NA	TGTGCCAGCAGGCTGTGGGGTAGCGCTGGCACAGATACGCAGTATTTT	CASRLWGSAGTDTQYF
few	TRBJ2-7	TRBV15	NA	TGTGCCACCAGCCAGAGCAGTGGGGGAGCTAGGCAGTACTTC	CATSQSSGGARQYF
many	TRBJ2-7	TRBV29-1	TRBD1	TGCAGCGCCACAGGGGGACGAGGAAACTACGAGCAGTACTTC	CSATGGRGNYEQYF
NA	TRBJ1-2	TRBV25-1	TRBD1	TGTGCCAGCAGTCGGGACAGCCTCTCCTATGGCTACACCTTC	CASSRDSLSYGYTF
NA	TRBJ1-2	TRBV4-3	NA	TGCGCCAGCAGCCCAGGCATTGTAGGGATCTATGGCTACACCTTC	CASSPGIVGIYGYTF
few	TRBJ1-4	TRBV2	TRBD1	TGTGCCAGCAGGGAGCAGGGGGGAGATGAAAAACTGTTTTTT	CASREQGGDEKLFF
NA	TRBJ1-3	TRBV7-2	NA	TGTGCCAGCAGCTCCAGGGTCTCTGGAAACACCATATATTTT	CASSSRVSGNTIYF
NA	TRBJ2-3	TRBV5-1	TRBD2	TGCGCCAGCAGCGCGGCCGGGGGGGGGGACACAGATACGCAGTATTTT	CASSAAGGGDTDTQYF
NA	TRBJ2-1	TRBV30	TRBD2	TGTGCCTGGGACCTCGGGGGGGGGCCCTACAATGAGCAGTTCTTC	CAWDLGGGPYNEQFF